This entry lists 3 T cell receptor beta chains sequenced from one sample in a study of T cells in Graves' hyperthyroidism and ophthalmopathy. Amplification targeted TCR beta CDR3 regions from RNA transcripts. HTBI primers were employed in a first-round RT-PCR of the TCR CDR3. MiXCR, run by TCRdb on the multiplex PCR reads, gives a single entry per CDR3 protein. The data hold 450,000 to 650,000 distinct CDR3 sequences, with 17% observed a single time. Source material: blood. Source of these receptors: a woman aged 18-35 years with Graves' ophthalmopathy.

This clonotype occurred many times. The CDR3 loop is CASSPGTRGREQYF. Here the CDR3 DNA reads TGTGCCAGCAGTCCCGGGACTAGGGGGAGGGAGCAGTACTTC. The J gene is TRBJ2-7, the V gene TRBV28; 8 nucleotides match TRBD2. Germline V gene lookup returns CDR1 MDHEN and CDR2 SYDVKM. Losses at the gene ends were 5 bases for V and 7 bases for J; bases not matched to a gene: 10. CDR3 length: 14 residues.

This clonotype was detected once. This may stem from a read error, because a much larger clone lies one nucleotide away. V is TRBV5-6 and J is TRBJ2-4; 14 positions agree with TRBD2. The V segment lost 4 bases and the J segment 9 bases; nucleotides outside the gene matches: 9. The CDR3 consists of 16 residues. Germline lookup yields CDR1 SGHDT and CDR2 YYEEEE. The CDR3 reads CASSTRTSGGRGIQYF. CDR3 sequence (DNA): TGTGCCAGCAGCACCAGGACTAGCGGGGGGAGGGGCATTCAGTACTTC.

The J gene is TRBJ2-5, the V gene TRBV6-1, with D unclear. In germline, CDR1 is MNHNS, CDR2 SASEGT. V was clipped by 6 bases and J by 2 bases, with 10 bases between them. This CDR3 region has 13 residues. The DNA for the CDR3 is TGTGCCAGCAGAACATCTGGTCAAGAGACCCAGTACTTC. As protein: CASRTSGQETQYF.